The rows below give T cell receptor beta chains drawn from one sample of a study of blood T cells in healthy people across ages. In TCRdb, the 5' RACE reads were re-called with MiXCR into one record per CDR3 protein. The sample lists about 1.6 million distinct CDR3 sequences, around 36% seen once, with around 11% in the top ten. The source material was blood. These receptors all come from a woman aged 30 to 39 in good health. Each CDR3 is given with its conserved first and last residue. D genes are given only for firm matches. The size of a clone is reported for some rows only, either as once, few or many, or as a class for expanded clones.

V	D	J	size	CDR3	DNA
TRBV20-1	TRBD2	TRBJ2-3	-	CSASGGRDSDTQYF	TGCAGTGCCTCGGGGGGGCGGGATTCAGATACGCAGTATTTT
TRBV5-1	-	TRBJ2-4	few	CASSLSRLAKNIQYF	TGCGCCAGCAGCTTATCACGTCTAGCCAAAAACATTCAGTACTTC
TRBV5-1	-	TRBJ2-5	-	CASSQDRGLQETQYF	TGCGCCAGCAGCCAAGATAGGGGCCTCCAAGAGACCCAGTACTTC
TRBV5-1	TRBD1	TRBJ2-2	-	CASSLKRDRDTGELFF	TGCGCCAGCAGCTTGAAACGGGACAGGGACACCGGGGAGCTGTTTTTT
TRBV7-2	TRBD2	TRBJ2-5	many	CASSLGRAGVAETQYF	TGTGCCAGCAGCTTAGGTCGGGCGGGAGTGGCAGAGACCCAGTACTTC
TRBV5-1	TRBD2	TRBJ2-5	-	CASSPRTSRQETQYF	TGCGCCAGCAGCCCGAGGACTAGTAGGCAAGAGACCCAGTACTTC
TRBV25-1	-	TRBJ2-1	-	CASSAQGRPGDNEQFF	TGTGCCAGCAGTGCACAGGGGCGCCCGGGGGACAATGAGCAGTTCTTC
TRBV3-1	TRBD2	TRBJ2-1	-	CASSQDHPGLIANEQFF	TGTGCCAGCAGCCAAGACCATCCGGGACTAATCGCCAATGAGCAGTTCTTC
TRBV4-1	-	TRBJ2-1	-	CANSQETGPGSYNEQFF	TGCGCCAACAGCCAAGAAACCGGGCCAGGGTCTTACAATGAGCAGTTCTTC
TRBV5-4	-	TRBJ2-1	-	CASSTWRALSPGYNEQFF	TGTGCCAGCAGCACCTGGCGGGCCCTCTCACCCGGGTACAATGAGCAGTTCTTC
TRBV20-1	-	TRBJ1-1	-	CSATTQVMNTEAFF	TGCAGTGCAACAACGCAGGTAATGAACACTGAAGCTTTCTTT
TRBV5-1	-	TRBJ2-1	once	CASFQDGASYNEQFF	TGCGCCAGTTTTCAGGACGGGGCCTCCTACAATGAGCAGTTCTTC
TRBV6-2/TRBV6-3	TRBD2	TRBJ2-3	-	CASSYSGGAGITDTRYF	TGTGCCAGCAGTTACTCGGGAGGAGCGGGGATCACAGATACGCGGTATTTT
TRBV6-1	-	TRBJ1-5	-	CASSEAPGGTNQPQHF	TGTGCCAGCAGTGAAGCGCCCGGAGGAACCAATCAGCCCCAGCATTTT
TRBV2	-	TRBJ2-1	-	CASSYSWLASDEQFF	TGTGCCAGCAGTTACTCGTGGCTAGCTTCCGATGAGCAGTTCTTC
TRBV7-9	-	TRBJ2-3	many	CASSLAPGDTQYF	TGTGCCAGCAGCTTAGCCCCAGGAGATACGCAGTATTTT
TRBV9	TRBD1	TRBJ2-7	few	CASSVSGQGRDEQYF	TGTGCCAGCAGCGTCTCGGGACAGGGACGAGACGAGCAGTACTTC
TRBV25-1	TRBD2	TRBJ2-7	-	CASSEVGGAYEQYF	TGTGCCAGCAGTGAAGTGGGGGGGGCCTACGAGCAGTACTTC
TRBV27	-	TRBJ2-7	few	CASKGRDSSYEQYF	TGTGCCAGTAAAGGTCGGGATTCCAGTTACGAGCAGTACTTC
TRBV6-1	TRBD1	TRBJ2-3	many	CASSSGTGDTDTQYF	TGTGCCAGCAGTAGCGGGACAGGGGACACAGATACGCAGTATTTT
TRBV20-1	-	TRBJ1-6	few	CSARPRGPQRNSPLHF	TGCAGTGCTAGACCTCGGGGCCCCCAGAGGAATTCACCCCTCCACTTT
TRBV6-5	-	TRBJ1-4	-	CASRPGQVYEKLFF	TGTGCCAGCAGGCCGGGACAAGTATATGAAAAACTGTTTTTT
TRBV27	-	TRBJ2-3	-	CASSWQDGDTQYF	TGTGCCAGCAGTTGGCAGGACGGAGATACGCAGTATTTT
TRBV9	-	TRBJ2-3	-	CASNNDRDSTDTQYF	TGTGCCAGCAACAATGACCGGGACTCAACAGATACGCAGTATTTT
TRBV7-9	-	TRBJ1-5	few	CASSLDSWDQPQHF	TGTGCCAGCAGCCTGGACAGTTGGGATCAGCCCCAGCATTTT
TRBV5-5	-	TRBJ1-1	-	CASSLGTRVLNTEAFF	TGTGCCAGCAGCTTGGGGACAAGGGTATTGAACACTGAAGCTTTCTTT
TRBV15	-	TRBJ2-3	-	CATRTTRALKDTQYF	TGTGCCACCAGAACGACGCGGGCGCTAAAAGATACGCAGTATTTT
TRBV5-4	TRBD2	TRBJ2-1	-	CASRRRLAGMRGYNEQFF	TGTGCCAGCAGACGTCGGCTAGCGGGAATGAGGGGCTACAATGAGCAGTTCTTC
TRBV25-1	-	TRBJ1-1	-	CASTTSLRNTEAFF	TGTGCCAGCACCACATCTCTTAGGAACACTGAAGCTTTCTTT
TRBV20-1	-	TRBJ2-7	few	CSARDKGSSGRGKQYF	TGCAGTGCTAGAGATAAGGGGAGTAGCGGCCGAGGGAAGCAGTACTTC
TRBV30	-	TRBJ2-5	-	CAWSGGKETQYF	TGTGCCTGGAGTGGAGGGAAAGAGACCCAGTACTTC
TRBV6-1	TRBD1	TRBJ1-1	-	CASVRGQGSQNTEAFF	TGTGCCAGCGTGAGGGGACAGGGGAGCCAAAACACTGAAGCTTTCTTT
TRBV28	TRBD2	TRBJ2-1	-	CASSLRVAGYFNEQFF	TGTGCCAGCAGTTTACGGGTAGCGGGGTATTTCAATGAGCAGTTCTTC
TRBV6-5	TRBD1	TRBJ2-1	-	CASSYRPTGTWYNEQFF	TGTGCCAGCAGTTACCGCCCGACAGGGACCTGGTACAATGAGCAGTTCTTC
TRBV20-1	-	TRBJ2-1	-	CSARGPGAGNEQFF	TGCAGTGCTAGGGGCCCAGGAGCAGGGAATGAGCAGTTCTTC
TRBV11-1	TRBD2	TRBJ2-5	few	CASSNKITSGSEETQYF	TGTGCCAGCAGCAACAAAATCACTAGCGGGAGTGAGGAGACCCAGTACTTC
TRBV20-1	TRBD2	TRBJ2-7	many	CSARDGQSLAGVQYF	TGCAGTGCTAGAGATGGCCAATCGCTAGCGGGAGTCCAGTACTTC
TRBV6-4	-	TRBJ1-2	-	CASSDSPGIGYTF	TGTGCCAGCAGTGACTCGCCAGGGATAGGCTACACCTTC
TRBV7-9	TRBD1	TRBJ1-1	-	CASRGGGETEAFF	TGTGCCAGCAGGGGAGGGGGCGAGACTGAAGCTTTCTTT
TRBV5-1	-	TRBJ1-2	few	CASSPPGGEGYTF	TGCGCCAGCAGCCCCCCGGGGGGGGAAGGCTACACCTTC
TRBV6-1	TRBD2	TRBJ2-1	-	CASSAESGAMFF	TGTGCCAGCAGCGCTGAAAGCGGGGCGATGTTCTTC
TRBV20-1	TRBD1	TRBJ1-5	few	CSADRVSNQPQHF	TGCAGTGCGGACAGGGTTAGCAATCAGCCCCAGCATTTT
TRBV28	-	TRBJ2-7	many	CASSFRSYEQYF	TGTGCCAGCAGTTTTAGGAGCTACGAGCAGTACTTC
TRBV3-1	-	TRBJ1-6	few	CASSQGRGSPLHF	TGTGCCAGCAGCCAGGGACGGGGTTCACCCCTCCACTTT
TRBV5-1	TRBD2	TRBJ2-3	-	CASSRRGGPTDTQYF	TGCGCCAGCAGCAGGCGGGGGGGCCCCACAGATACGCAGTATTTT
TRBV12-3/TRBV12-4	-	TRBJ2-7	few	CASSSIGVSYEQYF	TGTGCCAGCAGTTCGATAGGGGTCTCCTACGAGCAGTACTTC
TRBV5-1	TRBD1	TRBJ2-3	-	CASSRTDRLSTDTRYF	TGCGCCAGCAGCCGGACGGACAGGCTAAGCACAGATACGCGGTATTTT
TRBV7-9	TRBD2	TRBJ2-2	-	CASTPRGGVDTGELFF	TGTGCCAGCACTCCAAGGGGAGGGGTGGACACCGGGGAGCTGTTTTTT
TRBV12-3/TRBV12-4	-	TRBJ2-6	-	CASKPRAAGANVLTF	TGTGCCAGCAAGCCCCGGGCTGCTGGGGCCAACGTCCTGACTTTC
TRBV6-4	TRBD1	TRBJ1-2	few	CASSLLPMTGGRPNGYTF	TGTGCCAGCAGCCTTCTTCCGATGACAGGGGGCAGGCCTAATGGCTACACCTTC
TRBV6-6	TRBD1	TRBJ1-1	-	CASSSGQGGTNTEAFF	TGTGCCAGCAGTTCCGGACAGGGAGGGACGAACACTGAAGCTTTCTTT
TRBV20-1	-	TRBJ2-7	many	CSARAQGTYEQYF	TGCAGTGCTAGAGCCCAGGGCACCTACGAGCAGTACTTC
TRBV7-9	TRBD1	TRBJ2-6	few	CASSLGGQGVSGANVLTF	TGTGCCAGCAGCTTAGGAGGACAGGGGGTTTCTGGGGCCAACGTCCTGACTTTC
TRBV7-9	TRBD1	TRBJ1-4	-	CASSTITKQGINEKLFF	TGTGCCAGCAGCACCATTACGAAACAGGGGATTAATGAAAAACTGTTTTTT